This entry features one TCR beta chain sequence. This table comes from immunoSEQ multiplex PCR, and its TCRdb copy is limited to in-frame clones, with some not included. In the table there are about 150,000 clones, around 83% of which are singletons. The data were taken from a study of blood T cell repertoires in COVID-19. CDR1 is SGHNT and CDR2 is YENEEA in the germline V gene. The CDR3 is 13 residues long. Between the trimmed V and J ends, which lost 5 bases and 7 bases, there was a span of 12 bases. This chain links TRBV11-3 with TRBJ2-1; possibly TRBD1 for D (5 bases). The sequenced sample consisted of peripheral blood. The sequence derives from a woman in her sixties with COVID-19, enrolled during active disease. CDR3 DNA sequence: TGTGCCAGCAGCCTTCACCCAGGGAATGAGCAGTTCTTC. It codes for CASSLHPGNEQFF.